This record covers a single TCR beta chain. What it binds is not known. A read error may explain this, as a much larger clone is one base away. This sample is part of a study of blood T cells in healthy people across ages. Study in general: In model experiments, template switching was able to capture about one barcoded beta molecule for every two T cells that were present. The study's findings and limits: In older individuals, TCR beta diversity per million T cells was lower, falling roughly linearly with age.

This CDR3 has 15 residues. Germline V CDR1 and CDR2: SGHTA, FQGNSA. Combining a sample-barcoded 5' primer with a J-beta primer mix, a second PCR ran for about 7 to 11 cycles. Via MiXCR, TCRdb re-called the 5' RACE reads, giving one row per CDR3 protein. The repertoire holds about 680,000 distinct CDR3 sequences, with around half as singletons. The TCR sequence derives from a woman aged 55-69 years in good health. The sample comprised blood. This sequence joins TRBV7-2 and TRBJ2-5; D is possibly TRBD1 (5 bases). The last part of the DNA fits TRBJ2-7 better; the J call may be wrong. In DNA, the CDR3 is TGTGCCAGCGGCTCTAGTAGAAAGGGGAAAGGCGAGCAGTACTTC. This codes for CASGSSRKGKGEQYF.